This TCR beta chain came from a study of control samples from healthy donors and cancer patients. Using immunoSEQ multiplex PCR, the repertoire was profiled, and TCRdb retains in-frame clones only, with some absent. Altogether 80,000 to 100,000 clones are present, around three quarters being singletons, with the ten largest covering over 9.5%. This CDR3 contains 14 residues. Germline V gene lookup returns CDR1 GTSNPN and CDR2 SVGIG (reference sequence). Unmatched junction bases numbered 8, after V lost 2 bases and J lost 6 bases. The TCR originated in a woman in her twenties or thirties in good health. V and J are TRBV30 and TRBJ1-2; 8 nucleotides line up with TRBD1. The sample taken for sequencing was blood. Here the CDR3 reads CAWSLTTGVDGYTF. Here the CDR3 DNA reads TGTGCCTGGAGTCTAACGACAGGGGTCGATGGCTACACCTTC.